A single sample is the source of the 15 T cell receptor beta chains below, sequenced in a study of blood T cell repertoires in COVID-19. Method: immunoSEQ multiplex PCR; TCRdb's copy keeps in-frame clones and lacks some. The sample carries around 270,000 clones, around 80% recorded once. The sample comprised peripheral blood. Receptor source: a man in his 60s with acute or convalescent COVID-19.

The chain couples TRBV11-2 to TRBJ2-2; perhaps TRBD1 as D (5 bases). Germline-derived CDR1 and CDR2 are SGHAT and FQNNGV. The CDR3 runs 15 residues. V lost 5 bases to trimming and J lost 4 bases, with 14 bases between them. DNA of the CDR3: TGTGCCAGCAGCGTCCAGGGCCAGGGCACCGGGGAGCTGTTTTTT. It is translated as CASSVQGQGTGELFF.

This chain uses TRBV7-2 with TRBJ2-7; 9 bases match TRBD1. V gave up 6 bases and J gave up 3 bases; unmatched junction bases: 6. The length of the CDR3 is 14 residues. Germline assignment: CDR1 SGHTA and CDR2 FQGNSA. In DNA form, the CDR3 reads TGTGCCAGCAGGGTGGACAGGGGAAGCTACGAGCAGTACTTC. Its translation is CASRVDRGSYEQYF.

The chain combines TRBV25-1 with TRBJ2-5; the match to TRBD1 covers 8 bases. The J segment lost 2 bases and the V segment lost 5 bases, leaving 4 bases of the junction unmatched. Germline V lookup: CDR1 MGHDK, CDR2 SYGVNS. The CDR3 is 14 amino acids. Here the CDR3 reads CASSTGTGQETQYF. As DNA, the CDR3 is TGTGCCAGCAGTACCGGGACAGGTCAAGAGACCCAGTACTTC.

V is TRBV28 and J is TRBJ2-3; TRBD2 matches 7 bases. The J segment lost 6 bases and the V segment lost 4 bases, leaving 16 bases of the junction unmatched. Germline assignment: CDR1 MDHEN and CDR2 SYDVKM. The CDR3 covers 17 residues. The CDR3 DNA reads as TGTGCCAGCAGTTATGGGTGGGGAGGGTCCGTTCACGATACGCAGTATTTT. Protein: CASSYGWGGSVHDTQYF.

In regard to this clone: Distinct nucleotide sequences in the sample also encode this CDR3. This rearrangement joins TRBV12-3 or TRBV12-4 to TRBJ2-5; unclear D gene. CDR3 length: 11 residues. With 4 bases removed from V and 5 bases from J, the gap between germline ends came to 5 bases. The CDR3 bases are TGTGCCAGCAGTTCCCGGGAGACCCAGTACTTC. Amino acids: CASSSRETQYF.

This sequence joins TRBV7-6 and TRBJ1-1; D not certain. The CDR3 extends over 15 amino acids. V was clipped by 2 bases and J by 2 bases, with 12 bases between them. The germline gives CDR1 SGHVS, CDR2 FNYEAQ. The CDR3 DNA reads as TGTGCCAGCAGCTTATATATGGGAGGAAACACTGAAGCTTTCTTT. It yields the protein CASSLYMGGNTEAFF.

In its sample, this clone was seen once. The V and J genes are TRBV7-2 and TRBJ2-7; 11 nucleotides line up with TRBD1. The germline V gene has CDR1 SGHTA and CDR2 FQGNSA. The V and J ends lost 4 bases and 8 bases, in that order; junction bases with no gene match: 7. CDR3 size: 14 residues. Written as DNA, the CDR3 is TGTGCCAGCAGCTCCTGGACAGGGGGCGGTAAGCAGTACTTC. It codes for CASSSWTGGGKQYF.

This clone has just one count. The chain is built from TRBV7-6 and TRBJ1-1; a possible D gene is TRBD1 (5 bases). The length of the CDR3 is 16 residues. Looked up from germline, CDR1 is SGHVS and CDR2 is FNYEAQ. The V gene lost 5 bases and the J gene lost 7 bases, with 23 bases spanning the gap. CDR3 in amino acids: CASSPPDPGQVIEAFF. The CDR3 DNA reads as TGTGCCAGCAGCCCCCCGGATCCAGGGCAAGTCATTGAAGCTTTCTTT.

This chain joins TRBV27 and TRBJ2-7; no reliable D call. CDR1 MNHEY and CDR2 SMNVEV come from the germline V gene (reference sequence). The CDR3 has 12 amino acids. The ends were cut back, 0 bases at V and 5 bases at J, with 5 bases in the middle. CDR3 loop: CASSLSNNEQYF. The CDR3 coding sequence is TGTGCCAGCAGTTTATCAAATAACGAGCAGTACTTC.

The chain has TRBV3-1 (or the pseudogene TRBV3-2) and TRBJ1-2, with unresolved D. This CDR3 region has 12 residues. CDR1 is LGHDT, CDR2 YNNKEL, per germline (reference sequence). The V end was cut by 4 bases, the J end by 7 bases, with 10 bases between. The chain's CDR3 is CASSLRTFGYTF. The CDR3 DNA reads as TGTGCCAGCAGCCTGAGAACTTTTGGCTACACCTTC.

The rearrangement joins TRBV3-1 (or the pseudogene TRBV3-2) to TRBJ2-7; D is perhaps TRBD2 (6 bases). Germline CDR1 LGHDT, CDR2 YNNKEL (reference sequence). The CDR3 length is 15 residues. Between the trimmed V and J ends, which lost 1 base and 3 bases, there was a span of 13 bases. The CDR3 bases are TGTGCCAGCAGCCAAGGTTCAGGGACTTACTACGAGCAGTACTTC. Translation gives CASSQGSGTYYEQYF.

The rearrangement joins TRBV7-2 to TRBJ2-7, with 8 bases lining up with TRBD2. Trimming took 1 base from V and 6 from J; bases not matched to a gene: 11. The CDR3 loop spans 16 amino acids. Germline V gene sequence: CDR1 SGHTA, CDR2 FQGNSA. CDR3 region: CASSLGLAGKRGEQYF. In nucleotides, the CDR3 is TGTGCCAGCAGCTTAGGTCTAGCGGGCAAAAGGGGCGAGCAGTACTTC.

V usage is TRBV5-6 and J usage is TRBJ1-5; D is ambiguous. V dropped 4 bases and J dropped 11 bases, with 16 bases sitting between them. This CDR3 region has 13 residues. The germline V gene encodes CDR1 SGHDT and CDR2 YYEEEE. CDR3 in DNA: TGTGCCAGCAGCCTTGGAGGAGAATCAGCCCAGCATTTT. Translation gives CASSLGGESAQHF.

The rearrangement links TRBV18 to TRBJ1-3, with no clear D. The germline CDR1 and CDR2 sequences are KGHSH and LQKENI. V was clipped by 3 bases and J by 1 base, with 10 bases between them. The CDR3 consists of 15 residues. The CDR3 region is CASSPSATSGNTIYF. The DNA for the CDR3 is TGTGCCAGCTCACCCTCCGCTACTTCTGGAAACACCATATATTTT. The full variable domain, with the rest looked up from reference TRBV18 and TRBJ1-3, is NAGVMQNPRHLVRRRGQEARLRCSPMKGHSHVYWYRQLPEEGLKFMVYLQKENIIDESGMPKERFSAEFPKEGPSILRIQQVVRGDSAAYFCASSPSATSGNTIYFGEGSWLTVV.

V gene TRBV6-5 combines with J gene TRBJ2-7; 11 nucleotides match TRBD2. The germline gives CDR1 MNHEY, CDR2 SVGAGI. The trim removed 5 bases at V and 0 bases at J, leaving 3 bases unmatched. The CDR3 extends over 15 amino acids. The CDR3 loop reads CASSQTSGSSYEQYF. The CDR3 coding sequence is TGTGCCAGCAGTCAAACTAGCGGGAGCTCCTACGAGCAGTACTTC.